Listed below are T cell receptor beta chains from one sample, sequenced in a study of radiation and T cells in renal cell carcinoma. Assay used: immunoSEQ multiplex PCR; TCRdb lists only in-frame clones, some missing. The sample yields about 24,000 clones, roughly half seen once. The sequencing used tumor tissue, collected from a patient whose treatment was nephrectomy without radiotherapy. These receptor sequences come from a human donor with renal cell carcinoma. Both conserved end residues are part of each CDR3. A D gene is named only where the DNA matches it firmly. Expanded clones get a size class; other rows say once, few or many, or leave the size out.

V	length	D	size	J	CDR3	DNA
TRBV25-1	13	-	-	TRBJ2-7	CASSEPGSYEQYF	TGTGCCAGCAGCGAGCCGGGGTCCTACGAGCAGTACTTC
TRBV6-5	14	-	-	TRBJ2-7	CASSWPGTGSEQYF	TGTGCCAGCAGTTGGCCCGGGACCGGAAGCGAGCAGTACTTC
TRBV2	20	TRBD1	few	TRBJ1-5	CASSVGLGTGEMGKGQPQHF	TGTGCCAGCAGTGTGGGTCTAGGGACAGGGGAAATGGGAAAGGGTCAGCCCCAGCATTTT
TRBV7-8	11	-	few	TRBJ2-7	CASGETYEQYF	TGTGCCAGCGGGGAGACCTACGAGCAGTACTTC
TRBV7-2	13	TRBD1	-	TRBJ2-7	CASSRDSLGEQYF	TGTGCCAGCAGCCGGGACAGTCTGGGCGAGCAGTACTTC
TRBV2	14	-	-	TRBJ2-5	CASSPTDLQETQYF	TGTGCCAGCAGTCCGACAGATCTACAAGAGACCCAGTACTTC
TRBV7-2	15	TRBD1	-	TRBJ1-2	CASSLATRDSYGYTF	TGTGCCAGCAGCTTAGCAACTCGGGACAGCTATGGCTACACCTTC
TRBV10-3	15	TRBD2	-	TRBJ2-2	CAISLTSGGTGELFF	TGTGCCATCAGTCTTACTAGCGGGGGCACCGGGGAGCTGTTTTTT
TRBV18	15	-	few	TRBJ1-4	CASSQNRATNEKLFF	TGTGCCAGCTCCCAAAACAGGGCCACTAATGAAAAACTGTTTTTT
TRBV30	12	-	-	TRBJ1-2	CAWSVQVYGYTF	TGTGCCTGGAGTGTACAGGTCTATGGCTACACCTTC
TRBV4-3	9	-	-	TRBJ1-2	CAGGDGYTF	TGCGCGGGGGGGGACGGCTACACCTTC
TRBV5-4	16	TRBD2	-	TRBJ2-1	CASSPRGGGSYNEQFF	TGTGCCAGCAGCCCCCGTGGGGGGGGCTCCTACAATGAGCAGTTCTTC
TRBV27	14	TRBD1	many	TRBJ2-1	CASWGQGTYNEQFF	TGTGCCAGCTGGGGACAGGGAACCTACAATGAGCAGTTCTTC
TRBV30	18	TRBD2	once	TRBJ2-3	CAWSAGLAGKSSTDTQYF	TGTGCCTGGAGTGCCGGGCTAGCGGGGAAGTCTAGCACAGATACGCAGTATTTT
TRBV7-3	14	-	-	TRBJ1-2	CASSPTGGSHGYTF	TGTGCCAGCAGCCCGACCGGAGGGTCCCATGGCTACACCTTC
TRBV30	14	TRBD1	-	TRBJ1-1	CAWSATGGFTEAFF	TGTGCCTGGAGTGCAACAGGGGGGTTCACTGAAGCTTTCTTT
TRBV7-9	16	-	-	TRBJ2-1	CASSLEIFGSYNEQFF	TGTGCCAGCAGCTTAGAGATCTTTGGTTCCTACAATGAGCAGTTCTTC
TRBV7-2	15	-	few	TRBJ1-2	CASSLGPMSNYGYTF	TGTGCCAGCAGCCTTGGACCGATGTCTAACTATGGCTACACCTTC
TRBV5-6	16	TRBD2	-	TRBJ2-1	CASSPRRTSGGNEQFF	TGTGCCAGCAGCCCCCGCCGGACTAGCGGGGGGAATGAGCAGTTCTTC
TRBV30	14	-	-	TRBJ1-1	CAWSVRAWGAEAFF	TGTGCCTGGAGTGTCCGTGCTTGGGGTGCTGAAGCTTTCTTT
TRBV30	16	TRBD1	few	TRBJ1-5	CAWSLTGTGEYQPQHF	TGTGCCTGGAGCCTAACCGGGACAGGGGAATATCAGCCCCAGCATTTT
TRBV7-2	14	-	few	TRBJ1-4	CASSLGGTGEKLFF	TGTGCCAGCAGCTTAGGAGGGACGGGGGAAAAACTGTTTTTT
TRBV18	16	-	-	TRBJ2-3	CASSPDRRQGSDTQYF	TGTGCCAGCTCCCCCGACAGGCGCCAGGGCTCAGATACGCAGTATTTT
TRBV5-6	14	-	-	TRBJ2-5	CASSSITPQETQYF	TGTGCCAGCAGCTCTATTACACCGCAAGAGACCCAGTACTTC
TRBV5-5	13	-	-	TRBJ2-2	CASIGSFTGELFF	TGTGCCAGCATTGGCTCATTCACCGGGGAGCTGTTTTTT
TRBV5-1	14	-	-	TRBJ2-3	CASSLVTSTDTQYF	TGCGCCAGCAGCTTGGTAACAAGCACAGATACGCAGTATTTT
TRBV30	14	TRBD1	few	TRBJ1-1	CAWSNGQGNTEAFF	TGTGCCTGGAGTAATGGACAGGGGAACACTGAAGCTTTCTTT
TRBV5-4	16	TRBD1	once	TRBJ1-6	CASSSDRESYNSPLHF	TGTGCCAGCAGCTCCGACAGGGAATCCTATAATTCACCCCTCCACTTT
TRBV6-6	14	TRBD1	once	TRBJ1-1	CASSLQGMDTEAFF	TGTGCCAGCAGCCTACAGGGGATGGACACTGAAGCTTTCTTT
TRBV5-8	15	TRBD1	-	TRBJ2-5	CASSLHQDRGMAQYF	TGTGCCAGCAGCTTGCATCAGGACAGGGGTATGGCCCAGTACTTC
TRBV7-2	18	-	-	TRBJ2-3	CASSLRYLPGPRTDTQYF	TGTGCCAGCAGCTTAAGGTACCTACCCGGTCCGCGCACAGATACGCAGTATTTT
TRBV2	13	-	once	TRBJ1-2	CASSRAQVYGYTF	TGTGCCAGCAGCCGCGCCCAGGTCTATGGCTACACCTTC
TRBV27	18	TRBD1	-	TRBJ1-1	CASSLTEFGRGWGTEAFF	TGTGCCAGCAGTTTAACCGAGTTCGGCAGGGGGTGGGGAACTGAAGCTTTCTTT
TRBV7-2	16	-	-	TRBJ2-3	CASSLYSSLTRDTQYF	TGTGCCAGCAGCTTATACTCCTCCTTGACTCGGGATACGCAGTATTTT
TRBV12-5	15	TRBD1	-	TRBJ2-1	CASGSTGGIYNEQFF	TGTGCTAGTGGATCGACAGGGGGCATCTACAATGAGCAGTTCTTC
TRBV18	16	-	few	TRBJ1-1	CASSPLNGGVGTEAFF	TGTGCCAGCTCACCATTAAACGGCGGGGTCGGGACTGAAGCTTTCTTT
TRBV6-4	14	-	-	TRBJ1-6	CASSPGQDNSPLHF	TGTGCCAGCAGCCCGGGACAAGATAATTCACCCCTCCACTTT
TRBV4-3	15	-	few	TRBJ2-1	CASSPMGAGRNEQFF	TGCGCCAGCAGCCCGATGGGGGCAGGGCGGAATGAGCAGTTCTTC
TRBV10-3	14	-	-	TRBJ2-5	CAISGIAGQETQYF	TGTGCCATCAGTGGGATCGCCGGGCAAGAGACCCAGTACTTC
TRBV7-2	15	-	once	TRBJ2-2	CASSLVTSFNGELFF	TGTGCCAGCAGCTTAGTTACTAGCTTCAACGGGGAGCTGTTTTTT
TRBV4-3	17	TRBD2	-	TRBJ2-3	CASSQDSGSGLRNTQYF	TGCGCCAGCAGCCAAGATTCGGGTAGCGGGTTGAGAAATACGCAGTATTTT
TRBV12-2	13	-	-	TRBJ1-2	CASTLGGSGGYTF	TGTGCCAGCACCTTGGGGGGCTCTGGTGGCTACACCTTC
TRBV4-3	18	-	-	TRBJ1-1	CASSQRMGGGVMNTEAFF	TGCGCCAGCAGCCAAAGAATGGGAGGGGGGGTAATGAACACTGAAGCTTTCTTT
TRBV12-5	15	-	few	TRBJ1-1	CASGLQGSLGTEAFF	TGTGCTAGTGGTTTGCAGGGGTCCCTGGGGACTGAAGCTTTCTTT
TRBV19	16	TRBD2	-	TRBJ2-1	CASRLLAGGPSNEQFF	TGTGCCAGTAGGCTCTTAGCGGGGGGCCCCTCCAATGAGCAGTTCTTC
TRBV5-1	16	-	-	TRBJ1-3	CASSLGSGLNGNTIYF	TGCGCCAGCAGCTTAGGATCCGGGTTAAATGGAAACACCATATATTTT
TRBV4-3	14	-	-	TRBJ1-1	CASSQEKGLGEAFF	TGCGCCAGCAGCCAAGAGAAGGGGCTTGGTGAAGCTTTCTTT
TRBV5-1	15	TRBD2	-	TRBJ2-2	CASSSGGPNTGELFF	TGCGCCAGTAGCAGCGGGGGGCCCAACACCGGGGAGCTGTTTTTT
TRBV6-1	14	-	-	TRBJ1-2	CASSQRDGNYGYTF	TGTGCCAGCAGCCAAAGGGACGGAAACTATGGCTACACCTTC
TRBV5-1	12	TRBD1	-	TRBJ2-7	CASSQGVYEQYF	TGCGCCAGCAGCCAGGGGGTCTACGAGCAGTACTTC
TRBV4-3	17	TRBD1	-	TRBJ1-2	CASSLMGTATINYGYTF	TGCGCCAGCAGCCTGATGGGGACAGCAACCATTAACTATGGCTACACCTTC
TRBV4-1	13	-	medium-sized	TRBJ2-1	CASSQGAVNEQFF	TGCGCCAGCAGCCAAGGGGCTGTCAATGAGCAGTTCTTC
TRBV4-3	13	-	-	TRBJ1-1	CASSTGGNTEAFF	TGCGCCAGCAGCACCGGGGGGAACACTGAAGCTTTCTTT
TRBV4-3	15	-	few	TRBJ2-2	CASSQERVDTGELFF	TGCGCCAGCAGCCAAGAAAGGGTAGACACCGGGGAGCTGTTTTTT
TRBV5-1	14	-	few	TRBJ1-1	CASSLQGGGTEAFF	TGCGCCAGCAGCTTGCAGGGAGGGGGCACTGAAGCTTTCTTT